This TCR beta chain was captured in a study of blood T cells in healthy people across ages. The second PCR ran about 6 to 11 cycles with a sample-barcoded 5' primer and J-beta primers. MiXCR, run by TCRdb on the 5' RACE reads, gives a single entry per CDR3 protein. The sample gives 600,000 or so distinct CDR3 sequences, 25% to 30% of which show up once; roughly 14% is in the top ten. For this clonotype: Its antigen is not identified.

Germline lookup yields CDR1 SGHTA and CDR2 FQGNSA. J lost 3 bases, V lost 3 bases, and 6 bases had no gene match. The CDR3 sequence is 16 residues long. It was roughly 10 milliliters of peripheral blood that were drawn from each donor. The authors extracted at least 5 micrograms of total RNA per sample. Whole-study results and caveats: Older individuals had lower TCR beta diversity per million T cells (the decline was roughly linear). Diversity was higher, and naive CD4+ cells more numerous, in long-lived donors than in aged donors.

Input material: blood. The V gene is TRBV7-2, the J gene TRBJ2-7; 12 nucleotides align to TRBD1. The sequence was collected from an elderly woman in good health. In nucleotides, the CDR3 is TGTGCCAGCAGCTTTCCCGGGACAGGGGGCTTCTACGAGCAGTACTTC. It encodes CASSFPGTGGFYEQYF.